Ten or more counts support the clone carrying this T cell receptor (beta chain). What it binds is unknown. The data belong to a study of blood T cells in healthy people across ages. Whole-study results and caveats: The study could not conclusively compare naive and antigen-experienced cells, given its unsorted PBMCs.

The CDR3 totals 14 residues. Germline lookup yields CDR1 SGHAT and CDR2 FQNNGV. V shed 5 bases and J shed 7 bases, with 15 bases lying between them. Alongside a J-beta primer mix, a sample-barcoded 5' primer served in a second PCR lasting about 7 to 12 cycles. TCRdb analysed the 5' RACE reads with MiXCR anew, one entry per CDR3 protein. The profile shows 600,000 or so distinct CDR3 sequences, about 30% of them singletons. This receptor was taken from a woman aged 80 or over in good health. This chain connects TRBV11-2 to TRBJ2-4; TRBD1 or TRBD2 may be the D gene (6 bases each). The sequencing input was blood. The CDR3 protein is CASSPKGGPNIQYF. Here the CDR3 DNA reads TGTGCCAGCAGCCCAAAGGGGGGCCCGAACATTCAGTACTTC.